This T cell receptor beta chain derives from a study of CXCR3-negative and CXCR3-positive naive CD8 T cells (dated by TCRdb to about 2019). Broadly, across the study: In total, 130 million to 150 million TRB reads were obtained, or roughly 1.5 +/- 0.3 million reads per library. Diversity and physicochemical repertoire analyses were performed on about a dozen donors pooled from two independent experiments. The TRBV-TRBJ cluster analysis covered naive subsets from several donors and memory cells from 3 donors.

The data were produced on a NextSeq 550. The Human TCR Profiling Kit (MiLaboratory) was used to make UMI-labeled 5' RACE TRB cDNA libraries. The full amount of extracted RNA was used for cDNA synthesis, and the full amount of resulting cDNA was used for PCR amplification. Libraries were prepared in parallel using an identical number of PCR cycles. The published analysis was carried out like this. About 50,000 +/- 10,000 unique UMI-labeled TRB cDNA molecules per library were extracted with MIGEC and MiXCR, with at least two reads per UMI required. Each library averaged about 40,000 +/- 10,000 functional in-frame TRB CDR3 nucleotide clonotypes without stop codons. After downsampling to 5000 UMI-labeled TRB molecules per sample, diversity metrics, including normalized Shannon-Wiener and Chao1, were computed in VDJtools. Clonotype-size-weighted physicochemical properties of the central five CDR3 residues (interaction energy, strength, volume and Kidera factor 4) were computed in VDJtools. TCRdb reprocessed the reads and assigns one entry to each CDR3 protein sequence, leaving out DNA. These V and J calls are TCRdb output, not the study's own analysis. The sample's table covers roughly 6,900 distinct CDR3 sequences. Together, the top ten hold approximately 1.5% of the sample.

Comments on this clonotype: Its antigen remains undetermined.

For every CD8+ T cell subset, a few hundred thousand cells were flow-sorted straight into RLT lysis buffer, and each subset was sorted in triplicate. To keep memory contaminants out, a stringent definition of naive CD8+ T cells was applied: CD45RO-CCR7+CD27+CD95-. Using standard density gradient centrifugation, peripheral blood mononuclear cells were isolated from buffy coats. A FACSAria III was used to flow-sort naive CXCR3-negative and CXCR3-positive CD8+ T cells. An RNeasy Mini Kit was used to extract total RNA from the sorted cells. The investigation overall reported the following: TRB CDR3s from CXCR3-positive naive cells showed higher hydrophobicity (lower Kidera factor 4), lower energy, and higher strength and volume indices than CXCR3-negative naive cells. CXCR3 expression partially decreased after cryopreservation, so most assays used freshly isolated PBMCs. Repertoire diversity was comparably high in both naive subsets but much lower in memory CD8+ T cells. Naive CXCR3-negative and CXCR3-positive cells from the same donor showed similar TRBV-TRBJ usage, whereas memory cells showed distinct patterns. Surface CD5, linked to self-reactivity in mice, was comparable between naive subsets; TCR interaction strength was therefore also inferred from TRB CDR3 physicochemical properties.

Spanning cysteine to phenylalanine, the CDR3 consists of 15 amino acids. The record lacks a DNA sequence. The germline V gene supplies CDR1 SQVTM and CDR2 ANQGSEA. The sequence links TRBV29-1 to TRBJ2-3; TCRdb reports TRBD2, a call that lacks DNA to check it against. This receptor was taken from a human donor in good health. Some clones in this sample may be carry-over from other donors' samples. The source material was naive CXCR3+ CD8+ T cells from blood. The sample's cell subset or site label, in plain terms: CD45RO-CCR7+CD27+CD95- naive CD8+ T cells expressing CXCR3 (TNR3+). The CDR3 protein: CSVGGGADPTDTQYF.